This T cell receptor beta chain came from a study of T cell repertoires in cytomegalovirus infection. This clonotype was counted ten times or more. Its antigen is not known. TCRdb re-called the reads through MiXCR, storing one row per CDR3 protein. The sample yields about 890,000 distinct CDR3 sequences, approximately 31% seen once. CDR1 is ENHRY and CDR2 is SYGVKD in the germline V gene. The CDR3 runs 18 residues. J was trimmed by 5 bases and V by 0 bases; bases with no gene match: 11. The input for sequencing was cultured CD8+ T cells from PBMCs, taken from culture after CMV antigen stimulation. The sequence derives from a human donor in good health (CMV status not recorded). Some clones in this sample may be carry-over from other donors' samples. The chain carries TRBV10-3 and TRBJ2-5; 11 nucleotides match TRBD2. The CDR3 loop reads CAISESGTSGLDKETQYF. The CDR3, as DNA: TGTGCCATCAGTGAGTCAGGGACTAGCGGCCTTGACAAGGAGACCCAGTACTTC.